This T cell receptor (beta chain) came from a study of blood T cell repertoires in COVID-19. Study information: Acute-phase and convalescent COVID-19 samples originated in the United States, Italy and Spain.

Libraries were prepared by immunoSEQ multiplex PCR; TCRdb keeps only in-frame clonotypes and omits some of them. The sample contains 200,000 to 300,000 clones, roughly 79% of which appear only once. V was cut by 8 bases and J by 4 bases, with 6 bases left in between. The CDR3 extends over 11 amino acids. The V gene's germline CDR1 is SGHTA and CDR2 FQGNSA. Seattle patients were enrolled during active infection and followed longitudinally. The V call is TRBV7-2, the J call TRBJ1-3; no clear D. Sequenced input: peripheral blood. The receptor's source is a woman of 80 years or more with COVID-19, enrolled during active disease. CDR3 residues: CASGLGNTIYF. CDR3 coding DNA: TGTGCCAGCGGCCTGGGAAACACCATATATTTT.